Below, one TCR beta chain is given with its context. No cognate antigen has been identified for it. Per-base quality was not reported, and no clone a single base away is much larger than it. The sample is drawn from a study of blood T cell repertoires in COVID-19 (dated by TCRdb to the early 2020s). Regarding the study in general: Samples from collaborators originated in the United States, Italy and Spain and spanned both the acute and convalescent phases of COVID-19. Deeply sampled blood TCRbeta repertoires from subjects exposed to, actively infected with, or recovered from COVID-19 were included in the dataset. Samples came from the ongoing ImmuneRACE study (first 160 participants) plus 1,254 subjects from 6 global collaborators. The prospective study material was composed of cDNA or gDNA derived from T cells, B-cell-depleted T cells, or PBMCs. Sample metadata almost always included a de-identified subject ID, COVID-19 status, age in years and sex. A freely available public database, intended as a resource for researchers studying the immune response to SARS-CoV-2, is where the repertoires were released. Where available, HLA class I and class II types were obtained from metadata supplied by the sample provider rather than from assay-based typing.

TCRbeta CDR3 regions were amplified from genomic DNA by means of the immunoSEQ Assay, a bias-controlled multiplex PCR. The authors processed their data as follows. Nucleated cell counts per sample were estimated from amplification of reference gene primers within the assay. To quantify the absolute abundance of each unique TCRbeta CDR3 rearrangement, sequence reads were collapsed and filtered. For each sample, productive Simpson clonality was calculated by taking the square root of Simpson's diversity index across productive rearrangements. Held by TCRdb, this immuneACCESS table contains in-frame sequences only and omits some clones. Under half of the omission traces to an unresolved V gene where checked; the cause of the rest is unknown. From that table come the V and J calls and clone size; the DNA was used to work out D and trimming. The sample has about 100,000 clones on record, roughly 92% of them singletons. Around 5.7% of the sample rests with the top ten.

The collaborating institutions used their own protocols to collect whole blood in K2EDTA tubes. For TCRbeta analysis, collaborators shipped samples in one of three forms: frozen whole blood, isolated PBMCs, or DNA extracted from either of those sample types. Results and caveats for the whole study, not just this receptor: The amount of clinical and demographic metadata varied by source and participant and was provided uncurated.

CDR1 and CDR2 (LNHDA, SQIVND) derive from the germline V gene (reference sequence). From the cysteine up to the phenylalanine, the CDR3 has a length of 15 residues. Only CDR3 DNA remains: 45 bases, in frame from the first base. V is clipped by 5 bases and J by 0 bases, and the sequence between their germline boundaries is 11 bases long. The sequence is built from TRBV19 and TRBJ1-3, with a tentative D gene TRBD1 over 6 matching bases. Source material: peripheral blood. The TCR sequence derives from a man aged 65-85 years with acute or convalescent COVID-19. The nucleotides are TGTGCCAGTAGTCCTTCAGGGGACTCTGGAAACACCATATATTTT. Protein translation: CASSPSGDSGNTIYF.